The rows below give T cell receptor beta chains drawn from one sample of a study of T cell clonotyping in hematopoietic cell transplantation. Profiled with immunoSEQ multiplex PCR; TCRdb holds only in-frame clones, not every one. Of approximately 44,000 clones in the sample, around 96% were seen once. The specimen sequenced was peripheral blood mononuclear cells. The receptors derive from a man aged 30-40 years in good health. Some clones in this sample may be carry-over from other donors' samples. CDR3s leave out the opening cysteine and the closing phenylalanine or tryptophan. The order of the fields is J gene, CDR3 length, V gene, CDR3 protein.

j_gene: TRBJ1-2
len: 11
v_gene: TRBV5-5
CDR3aa: ASSLGEYYGYT

j_gene: TRBJ2-7
len: 10
v_gene: TRBV6-1
CDR3aa: ASSEGRTSGT

j_gene: TRBJ1-5
len: 14
v_gene: TRBV5-6
CDR3aa: ASSLWGEGRKQPQH

j_gene: TRBJ2-5
len: 16
v_gene: TRBV5-1
CDR3aa: ASSHHPRRGPSRETQY

j_gene: TRBJ2-3
len: 12
v_gene: TRBV5-6
CDR3aa: ASSLGTRTDTQY

j_gene: TRBJ1-1
len: 12
v_gene: TRBV6-1
CDR3aa: ASSAITGDAEAF

j_gene: TRBJ1-1
len: 12
v_gene: TRBV27
CDR3aa: ASSPRVGNSEAF

j_gene: TRBJ1-1
len: 9
v_gene: TRBV19
CDR3aa: ASSTGTEAF

j_gene: TRBJ2-3
len: 13
v_gene: TRBV9
CDR3aa: ASSVELAAADTQY

j_gene: TRBJ2-7
len: 13
v_gene: TRBV7-9
CDR3aa: ASSLGVGTADEQY

j_gene: TRBJ2-6
len: 15
v_gene: TRBV7-2
CDR3aa: ASSLFQGVGGANVLT

j_gene: TRBJ2-7
len: 12
v_gene: TRBV6-1
CDR3aa: ASSQHGASYEQY

j_gene: TRBJ2-1
len: 12
v_gene: TRBV5-4
CDR3aa: ASSLSGSYNEQF